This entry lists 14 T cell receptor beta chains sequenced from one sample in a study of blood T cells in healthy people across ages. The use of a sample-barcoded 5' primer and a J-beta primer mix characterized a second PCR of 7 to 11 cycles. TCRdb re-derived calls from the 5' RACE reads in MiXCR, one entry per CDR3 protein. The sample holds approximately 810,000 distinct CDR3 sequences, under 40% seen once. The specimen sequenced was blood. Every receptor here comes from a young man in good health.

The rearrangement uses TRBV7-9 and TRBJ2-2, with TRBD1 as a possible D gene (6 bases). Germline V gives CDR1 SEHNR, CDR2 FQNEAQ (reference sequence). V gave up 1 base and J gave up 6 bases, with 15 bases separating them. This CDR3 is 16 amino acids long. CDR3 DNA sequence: TGTGCCAGCAGCTTAGGCCTGGGGACACTCCCCGGGGAGCTGTTTTTT. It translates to CASSLGLGTLPGELFF. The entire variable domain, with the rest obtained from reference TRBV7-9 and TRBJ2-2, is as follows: DTGVSQNPRHKITKRGQNVTFRCDPISEHNRLYWYRQTLGQGPEFLTYFQNEAQLEKSRLLSDRFSAERPKGSFSTLEIQRTEQGDSAMYLCASSLGLGTLPGELFFGEGSRLTVL.

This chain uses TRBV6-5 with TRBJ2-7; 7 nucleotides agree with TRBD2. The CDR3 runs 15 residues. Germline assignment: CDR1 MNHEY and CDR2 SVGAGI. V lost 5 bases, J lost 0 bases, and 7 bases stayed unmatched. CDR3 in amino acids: CASSLGRGFSYEQYF. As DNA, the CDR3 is TGTGCCAGCAGTCTGGGGCGGGGGTTCTCCTACGAGCAGTACTTC.

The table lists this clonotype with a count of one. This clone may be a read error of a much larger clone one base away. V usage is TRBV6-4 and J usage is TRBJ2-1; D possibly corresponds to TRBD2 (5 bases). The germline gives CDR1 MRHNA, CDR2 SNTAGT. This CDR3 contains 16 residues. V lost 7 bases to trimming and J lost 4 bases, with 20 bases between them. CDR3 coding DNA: TGTGCCAGCACTCAGCGCGAGACCCGGGGTTACAATGAGCAGTTCTTC. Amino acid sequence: CASTQRETRGYNEQFF.

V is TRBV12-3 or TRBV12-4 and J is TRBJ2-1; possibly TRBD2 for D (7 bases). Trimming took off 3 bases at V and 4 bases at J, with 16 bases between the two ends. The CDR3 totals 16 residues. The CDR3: CASSFQAGASYNEQFF. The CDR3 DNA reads TGTGCCAGCAGTTTTCAGGCGGGGGCTTCATACAATGAGCAGTTCTTC.

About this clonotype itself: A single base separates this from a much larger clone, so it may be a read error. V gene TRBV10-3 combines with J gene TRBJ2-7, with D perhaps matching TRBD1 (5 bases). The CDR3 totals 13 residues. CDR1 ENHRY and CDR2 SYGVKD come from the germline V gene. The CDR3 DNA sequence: TGTGCCATCGCGAACCAGGGTGCCTACAAGCAGTACTTC. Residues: CAIANQGAYKQYF.

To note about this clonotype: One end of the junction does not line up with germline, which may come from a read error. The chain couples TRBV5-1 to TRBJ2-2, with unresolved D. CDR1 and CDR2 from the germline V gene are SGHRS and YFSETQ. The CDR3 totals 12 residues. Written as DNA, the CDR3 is TGCGTCAGCAGCTTGTCTTGGGGGGAGCTGTTTTTT. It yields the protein CVSSLSWGELFF.

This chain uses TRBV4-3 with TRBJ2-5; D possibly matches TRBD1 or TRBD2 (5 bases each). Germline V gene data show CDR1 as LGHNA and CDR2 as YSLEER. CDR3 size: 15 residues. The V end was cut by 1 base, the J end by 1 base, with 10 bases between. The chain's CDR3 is CASSQGWDPQETQYF. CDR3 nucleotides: TGCGCCAGCAGCCAAGGATGGGACCCCCAAGAGACCCAGTACTTC.

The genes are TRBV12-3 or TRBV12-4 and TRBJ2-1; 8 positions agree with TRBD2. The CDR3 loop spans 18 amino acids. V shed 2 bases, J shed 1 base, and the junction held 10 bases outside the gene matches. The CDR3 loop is CASSLSGGLSRSYNEQFF. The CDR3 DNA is TGTGCCAGCAGTTTAAGCGGGGGCTTAAGTAGATCCTACAATGAGCAGTTCTTC.

CDR3 in DNA: TGTGCCAGCAGGCCCGGAGATATCACCGGGGAGCTGTTTTTT. Translating gives CASRPGDITGELFF. The chain has TRBV12-3 or TRBV12-4 and TRBJ2-2; the D is unclear. This CDR3 has 14 amino acids. V was shortened by 6 bases and J by 4 bases, with 12 bases between the two germline ends.

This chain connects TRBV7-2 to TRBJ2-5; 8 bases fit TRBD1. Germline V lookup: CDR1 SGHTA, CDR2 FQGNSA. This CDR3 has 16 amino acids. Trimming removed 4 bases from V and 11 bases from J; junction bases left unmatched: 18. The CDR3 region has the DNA TGTGCCAGCAGCTCCCACCTGAAGACAGGGGCCAATGAGCAGTACTTC. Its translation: CASSSHLKTGANEQYF.

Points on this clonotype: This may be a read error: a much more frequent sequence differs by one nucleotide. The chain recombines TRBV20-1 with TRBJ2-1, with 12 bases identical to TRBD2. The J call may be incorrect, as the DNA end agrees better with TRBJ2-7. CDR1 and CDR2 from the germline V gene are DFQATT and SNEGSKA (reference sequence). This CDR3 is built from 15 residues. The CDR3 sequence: CSANRLAGENNEQYF. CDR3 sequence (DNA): TGCAGTGCTAACAGACTAGCGGGGGAAAACAATGAGCAGTACTTC.

CDR3 loop: CSARRQDQETQYF. For the CDR3, the DNA is TGCAGTGCTAGGCGACAGGACCAAGAGACCCAGTACTTC. The V and J genes are TRBV20-1 and TRBJ2-5; perhaps TRBD1 as D (6 bases). Trimming shortened V by 3 bases and J by 0 bases, and 8 bases separated the two germline ends. Germline CDR1 reads DFQATT; CDR2 reads SNEGSKA (reference sequence). The CDR3 totals 13 residues.

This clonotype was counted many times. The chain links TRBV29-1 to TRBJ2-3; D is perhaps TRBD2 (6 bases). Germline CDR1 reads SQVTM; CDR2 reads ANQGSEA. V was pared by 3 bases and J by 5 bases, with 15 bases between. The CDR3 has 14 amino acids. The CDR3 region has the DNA TGCAGCGTTGATCTGGCGGGGTTTGGAGATACGCAGTATTTT. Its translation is CSVDLAGFGDTQYF.

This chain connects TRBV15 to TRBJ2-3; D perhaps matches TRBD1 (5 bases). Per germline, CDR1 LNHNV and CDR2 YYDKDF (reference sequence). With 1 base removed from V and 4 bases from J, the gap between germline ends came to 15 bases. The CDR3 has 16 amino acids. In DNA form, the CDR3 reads TGTGCCACCAGCAGAGCGGACACTCGCCTACCAGATACGCAGTATTTT. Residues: CATSRADTRLPDTQYF.